These 29 T cell receptor beta chains came from one sample sequenced in a study of control samples from healthy donors and cancer patients. Only in-frame clones appear in the TCRdb table, and some are missing; sequencing was by immunoSEQ multiplex PCR. The table has 390,000 or so clones, around 90% seen once. Material for sequencing was PBMCs. Receptor source: a man aged 40-55 years with head and neck cancer.

The genes are TRBV5-1 and TRBJ1-1; D call uncertain. Germline V gene lookup returns CDR1 SGHRS and CDR2 YFSETQ. Trimming took 1 base from V and 1 from J, leaving 11 bases between them. This CDR3 is 15 amino acids long. DNA for the CDR3: TGCGCCAGCAGCTTGTGGGCAGGCGGGAACACTGAAGCTTTCTTT. It codes for CASSLWAGGNTEAFF.

This chain links TRBV7-9 with TRBJ1-2, with TRBD1 as a possible D gene (5 bases). Germline V gene lookup returns CDR1 SEHNR and CDR2 FQNEAQ (reference sequence). V was pared by 0 bases and J by 6 bases, with 11 bases between. The CDR3 loop spans 14 amino acids. The CDR3 nucleotides are TGTGCCAGCAGCTTAGCAGGGACCGGTCATGGCTACACCTTC. Translating gives CASSLAGTGHGYTF. The full variable domain, rest sourced from reference TRBV7-9 and TRBJ1-2, is DTGVSQNPRHKITKRGQNVTFRCDPISEHNRLYWYRQTLGQGPEFLTYFQNEAQLEKSRLLSDRFSAERPKGSFSTLEIQRTEQGDSAMYLCASSLAGTGHGYTFGSGTRLTVV.

The V and J genes are TRBV30 and TRBJ1-3; D might be TRBD1 (5 bases). The V end lost 0 bases, the J end lost 2 bases, and 11 bases lay between the germline ends. The CDR3 spans 15 residues. CDR1 GTSNPN and CDR2 SVGIG come from the germline V gene (reference sequence). Written as DNA, the CDR3 is TGTGCCTGGAGTGTCGAGGGGTGGGCTGGAAACACCATATATTTT. Translating it yields CAWSVEGWAGNTIYF.

The CDR3: CASSSYEGQGYEQYF. CDR3 nucleotide sequence: TGTGCCAGCAGCTCATACGAGGGACAGGGCTACGAGCAGTACTTC. The V call is TRBV7-9, the J call TRBJ2-7, with 9 bases matching TRBD1. Germline V CDR1 and CDR2: SEHNR, FQNEAQ (reference sequence). This CDR3 spans 15 amino acids. After removal of 4 bases from V and 3 bases from J, the junction contained 7 bases not matched to a gene.

V and J are TRBV10-2 and TRBJ2-1; D ambiguous. Germline CDR1 is WSHSY and CDR2 is SAAADI. The CDR3 runs to 12 residues. Trimming shortened V by 3 bases and J by 3 bases, and 3 bases separated the two germline ends. CDR3 region: CASSEGYNEQFF. DNA for the CDR3: TGCGCCAGCAGTGAAGGCTACAATGAGCAGTTCTTC.

The chain uses TRBV3-1 (or the pseudogene TRBV3-2) and TRBJ2-1; 8 nucleotides align to TRBD2. The CDR3 is 14 residues long. Trimming at V came to 8 bases and at J to 5 bases, leaving 8 bases not matched to a gene. In germline, CDR1 is LGHDT, CDR2 YNNKEL (reference sequence). The CDR3 coding sequence is TGTGCCAGCGAAAGCGGGAGAGGAAACAATGAGCAGTTCTTC. Amino acid sequence: CASESGRGNNEQFF.

The chain has TRBV19 and TRBJ2-2; weak D call: TRBD2 (6 bases). This CDR3 contains 15 residues. CDR1 is LNHDA, CDR2 SQIVND, per germline (reference sequence). The V and J ends lost 7 bases and 6 bases respectively, with 18 bases between them. Written as DNA, the CDR3 is TGTGCCAGTACCCCGGGGGTAGCGTGGGCCGGGGAGCTGTTTTTT. It translates to CASTPGVAWAGELFF.

The chain carries TRBV7-9 and TRBJ2-1, with 9 bases matching TRBD2. Trimming removed 3 bases from V and 6 bases from J; junction bases left unmatched: 9. The CDR3 totals 16 residues. Germline assignment: CDR1 SEHNR and CDR2 FQNEAQ (reference sequence). The CDR3 protein is CASSFAGGPGFNEQFF. CDR3 nucleotides: TGTGCCAGCAGCTTCGCGGGAGGGCCGGGGTTCAATGAGCAGTTCTTC.

J is TRBJ1-1 and V is TRBV21-1. TRBV21-1 is listed as a pseudogene. The CDR3 length is 15 residues. DNA of the CDR3: TGTGCCAGCAGCAAAGGTGGCGGGGGGAACACTGAAGCTTTCTTT. This sequence encodes CASSKGGGGNTEAFF.

This chain links TRBV6-5 with TRBJ2-5; D may be TRBD1 (7 bases). Germline V lookup: CDR1 MNHEY, CDR2 SVGAGI. V was pared by 6 bases and J by 2 bases, with 10 bases between. This CDR3 has 13 amino acids. The CDR3 DNA is TGTGCCAGCAGGCGGGGACAGCAAGAGACCCAGTACTTC. Translation: CASRRGQQETQYF.

The chain links TRBV6-5 to TRBJ1-2; D is ambiguous. This CDR3 has 15 residues. Germline CDR1 MNHEY, CDR2 SVGAGI. Trimming removed 6 bases from V and 7 bases from J, with 21 bases in between. The CDR3 spells CASSDRGSRRGGYTF. For the CDR3, the DNA is TGTGCCAGCAGCGACCGAGGGTCCAGAAGAGGTGGCTACACCTTC.

V is TRBV13 and J is TRBJ1-2; 7 positions agree with TRBD1. The CDR3 spans 16 residues. Losses at the gene ends were 1 base for V and 2 bases for J; bases not matched to a gene: 7. The germline V gene encodes CDR1 PRHDT and CDR2 FYEKMQ (reference sequence). The CDR3 sequence is CASSLDPGQQNYGYTF. As DNA, the CDR3 is TGTGCCAGCAGCTTAGATCCGGGACAGCAAAACTATGGCTACACCTTC.

V gene TRBV3-1 (or the pseudogene TRBV3-2) combines with J gene TRBJ2-7; no firm D call. The germline V gene encodes CDR1 LGHDT and CDR2 YNNKEL (reference sequence). With 1 base removed from V and 1 base from J, the gap between germline ends came to 8 bases. The CDR3 spans 14 residues. CDR3 coding DNA: TGTGCCAGCAGCCAAGCCCACAGTTCCTACGAGCAGTACTTC. Translation: CASSQAHSSYEQYF.

The V gene is TRBV5-6, the J gene TRBJ1-6, with unresolved D. The V and J ends lost 4 bases and 9 bases respectively, with 14 bases between them. CDR1 SGHDT and CDR2 YYEEEE come from the germline V gene. The CDR3 extends over 14 amino acids. The CDR3 reads CASSPGVAGSPLHF. CDR3 bases: TGTGCCAGCAGCCCTGGGGTGGCGGGTTCACCCCTCCACTTT.

The J gene is TRBJ2-2, the V gene TRBV19; no firm D call. V shed 7 bases and J shed 7 bases, with 13 bases lying between them. Germline V CDR1 and CDR2: LNHDA, SQIVND (reference sequence). The CDR3 contains 13 residues. DNA for the CDR3: TGTGCCAGTATGTTGCTAGAAGACGGGGAGCTGTTTTTT. Protein product: CASMLLEDGELFF. Looking up the rest from reference TRBV19 and TRBJ2-2 gives the full variable domain: DGGITQSPKYLFRKEGQNVTLSCEQNLNHDAMYWYRQDPGQGLRLIYYSQIVNDFQKGDIAEGYSVSREKKESFPLTVTSAQKNPTAFYLCASMLLEDGELFFGEGSRLTVL.

The V and J genes are TRBV28 and TRBJ1-5; no definite D call. Germline V gene lookup returns CDR1 MDHEN and CDR2 SYDVKM. Between the trimmed V and J ends, which lost 8 bases and 0 bases, there was a span of 8 bases. The CDR3 is 13 amino acids. The CDR3 loop is CASVENSNQPQHF. The CDR3 nucleotides are TGTGCCAGCGTGGAAAATAGCAATCAGCCCCAGCATTTT.

CDR3 nucleotide sequence: TGTGCCAGCAGTCAGACAGGACCGAACACTGAAGCTTTCTTT. It codes for CASSQTGPNTEAFF. V gene TRBV28 combines with J gene TRBJ1-1; weak D call: TRBD1 (6 bases). Germline V gene sequence: CDR1 MDHEN, CDR2 SYDVKM. This CDR3 comprises 14 residues. The ends were cut back, 5 bases at V and 1 base at J, with 11 bases in the middle.

The V gene is TRBV6-5, the J gene TRBJ1-1, with a weak D call TRBD1 (5 bases). The germline V and J ends were trimmed by 0 bases and 0 bases, with 11 bases remaining between them. The CDR3 contains 16 residues. Looked up from germline, CDR1 is MNHEY and CDR2 is SVGAGI. CDR3 sequence (DNA): TGTGCCAGCAGTTACTCGAGTCGGGGGGTGAACACTGAAGCTTTCTTT. Its translation is CASSYSSRGVNTEAFF.

The rearrangement joins TRBV27 to TRBJ1-3; possibly TRBD1 for D (5 bases). Trimming shortened V by 1 base and J by 4 bases, and 17 bases separated the two germline ends. Germline CDR1 reads MNHEY; CDR2 reads SMNVEV (reference sequence). The CDR3 extends over 17 amino acids. The chain's CDR3 is CASSLYGGRASGNTIYF. As DNA, the CDR3 is TGTGCCAGCAGTTTATATGGGGGTCGGGCGTCAGGAAACACCATATATTTT.

This clone was recorded only once. The V gene is TRBV19, the J gene TRBJ2-7, with D hard to call. The ends were cut back, 5 bases at V and 3 bases at J, with 17 bases in the middle. Germline CDR1 and CDR2: LNHDA and SQIVND (reference sequence). CDR3 length equals 15 residues. In nucleotides, the CDR3 is TGTGCCAGTAGTTTCCTAGTCGGGCGTTTCTACGAGCAGTACTTC. It translates to CASSFLVGRFYEQYF. The full variable domain, rest sourced from reference TRBV19 and TRBJ2-7, is DGGITQSPKYLFRKEGQNVTLSCEQNLNHDAMYWYRQDPGQGLRLIYYSQIVNDFQKGDIAEGYSVSREKKESFPLTVTSAQKNPTAFYLCASSFLVGRFYEQYFGPGTRLTVT.

This rearrangement joins TRBV5-8 to TRBJ1-1; 7 bases align to TRBD1. This CDR3 is 17 amino acids long. The germline V gene encodes CDR1 SGHTS and CDR2 YDEGEE. Trimming at V came to 3 bases and at J to 6 bases, leaving 17 bases not matched to a gene. Here the CDR3 reads CASSSKTWDSRSSEAFF. The DNA of the CDR3 is TGTGCCAGCAGCTCGAAAACTTGGGACAGTCGGAGCTCTGAAGCTTTCTTT.

This clone appeared once. This chain links TRBV18 with TRBJ1-1, with 7 bases fitting TRBD1. The V segment lost 5 bases and the J segment 4 bases; nucleotides outside the gene matches: 10. The CDR3 consists of 15 residues. Germline CDR1 and CDR2: KGHSH and LQKENI. CDR3 in amino acids: CASSGKGTVLTEAFF. The CDR3 region has the DNA TGTGCCAGCTCAGGAAAAGGGACAGTTCTCACTGAAGCTTTCTTT.

This chain uses TRBV19 with TRBJ2-7, with D maybe TRBD2 (5 bases). The CDR3 consists of 16 residues. Looked up from germline, CDR1 is LNHDA and CDR2 is SQIVND (reference sequence). Between the trimmed V and J ends, which lost 4 bases and 3 bases, there was a span of 19 bases. The CDR3 coding sequence is TGTGCCAGTAGTACCGGAGGCACAAAGGTTCTCTACGAGCAGTACTTC. Protein sequence: CASSTGGTKVLYEQYF.

In this sample, this clone turned up a few times. The rearrangement links TRBV11-2 to TRBJ2-7, with D perhaps TRBD2 (5 bases). V lost 0 bases, J lost 2 bases, and 11 bases lay in between. The CDR3 has 15 amino acids. The germline V gene has CDR1 SGHAT and CDR2 FQNNGV. The CDR3: CASSLDLGVAYEQYF. The CDR3 nucleotides are TGTGCCAGCAGCTTAGATCTCGGGGTAGCCTACGAGCAGTACTTC.

The chain recombines TRBV28 with TRBJ2-7, with D possibly being TRBD1 (6 bases). Between the trimmed V and J ends, which lost 5 bases and 5 bases, there was a span of 22 bases. The CDR3 is 16 amino acids. Germline values: CDR1 MDHEN, CDR2 SYDVKM. The CDR3 region is CASSPSPRARGNEQYF. CDR3 nucleotides: TGTGCCAGCAGTCCGTCACCCCGGGCCAGGGGCAACGAGCAGTACTTC. The whole variable domain, filled in from reference TRBV28 and TRBJ2-7, reads DVKVTQSSRYLVKRTGEKVFLECVQDMDHENMFWYRQDPGLGLRLIYFSYDVKMKEKGDIPEGYSVSREKKERFSLILESASTNQTSMYLCASSPSPRARGNEQYFGPGTRLTVT.

The gene calls are TRBV7-2 and TRBJ1-3; D gene unclear. V was pared by 5 bases and J by 0 bases, with 8 bases between. Germline CDR1 is SGHTA and CDR2 is FQGNSA. The CDR3 spans 14 residues. This chain's CDR3 is CASSPTVSGNTIYF. The CDR3 coding sequence is TGTGCCAGCAGCCCGACGGTCTCTGGAAACACCATATATTTT.

The chain joins TRBV7-9 to TRBJ2-1, with D perhaps given as TRBD1 or TRBD2 (5 bases each). The V gene lost 0 bases and the J gene lost 6 bases, with 9 bases spanning the gap. CDR3 length: 14 residues. Germline V gene lookup returns CDR1 SEHNR and CDR2 FQNEAQ (reference sequence). CDR3 bases: TGTGCCAGCAGCTTAGCGGTGGGGGTCAATGAGCAGTTCTTC. Protein: CASSLAVGVNEQFF.

In the case of this clone: The sample holds other DNA sequences that translate to the same CDR3. The chain couples TRBV7-9 to TRBJ1-5; D uncertain. Germline V gene data show CDR1 as SEHNR and CDR2 as FQNEAQ (reference sequence). This CDR3 contains 12 residues. The ends were cut back, 5 bases at V and 0 bases at J, with 2 bases in the middle. CDR3 loop: CASSLSNQPQHF. The CDR3 coding sequence is TGTGCCAGCAGCCTTAGCAATCAGCCCCAGCATTTT.

The chain is built from TRBV21-1 and TRBJ2-7; TRBD1, the D gene given by the table, was not confirmed from the DNA. TRBV21-1 represents a pseudogene. CDR3 size: 17 residues. CDR3 protein: CASSRPKGQGASYEQYF. CDR3 sequence (DNA): TGTGCCAGCAGCCGACCCAAAGGCCAGGGGGCCTCCTACGAGCAGTACTTC.